Below, 7 T cell receptor beta chains from the same sample are listed, as sequenced in a study of OX40 agonist ivuxolimab in advanced cancers. Profiling relied on immunoSEQ multiplex PCR, and the TCRdb table lists in-frame clones only, not all of them. The sample shows 75,000 to 100,000 clones, approximately 84% of them seen only once. The sample was CD4+ or CD8+ T cells sorted from blood, taken in a trial of the OX40 agonist ivuxolimab. Receptors were obtained from an adult with an advanced solid tumor such as melanoma, head and neck, liver or kidney cancer.

The rearrangement links TRBV19 to TRBJ2-7, with a weak D call TRBD2 (5 bases). Per germline, CDR1 LNHDA and CDR2 SQIVND (reference sequence). The CDR3 is made up of 14 amino acids. V was clipped by 5 bases and J by 5 bases, with 16 bases between them. Here the CDR3 DNA reads TGTGCCAGTAGTTCCCGGGGTGGGTACGACGAGCAGTACTTC. Amino acids: CASSSRGGYDEQYF. The entire variable domain, with the rest obtained from reference TRBV19 and TRBJ2-7, is as follows: DGGITQSPKYLFRKEGQNVTLSCEQNLNHDAMYWYRQDPGQGLRLIYYSQIVNDFQKGDIAEGYSVSREKKESFPLTVTSAQKNPTAFYLCASSSRGGYDEQYFGPGTRLTVT.

As to this clone: Additional DNA sequences in this sample encode the identical CDR3. The chain recombines TRBV6-5 with TRBJ1-6, with a possible D match to TRBD1 (5 bases). Germline V lookup: CDR1 MNHEY, CDR2 SVGAGI. V gave up 6 bases and J gave up 5 bases, with 11 bases separating them. The CDR3 runs 14 residues. The CDR3: CASSRDGNNSPLHF. The CDR3 coding sequence is TGTGCCAGCAGCCGGGACGGAAATAATTCACCCCTCCACTTT.

This sequence joins TRBV6-1 and TRBJ1-4; no clear D gene. Germline assignment: CDR1 MNHNS and CDR2 SASEGT. The CDR3 is made up of 15 amino acids. Trimming took off 6 bases at V and 8 bases at J, with 19 bases between the two ends. The CDR3 loop reads CASREEPPKGEKLFF. CDR3 bases: TGTGCCAGCAGGGAGGAACCCCCGAAAGGGGAAAAACTGTTTTTT.

This chain links TRBV6-6 with TRBJ2-1; no clear D gene. Per the germline V gene, CDR1 is MNHNY and CDR2 is SVGAGI (reference sequence). The CDR3 totals 11 residues. V lost 4 bases and J 10 bases, leaving 8 bases between the germline ends. DNA for the CDR3: TGTGCCAGCAGTTCCCTTCGGGAGCAGTTCTTC. Protein: CASSSLREQFF.

This chain connects TRBV6-1 to TRBJ2-1; tentative D call: TRBD2 (5 bases). The CDR3 extends over 14 amino acids. Germline V CDR1 and CDR2: MNHNS, SASEGT. The germline V and J ends were trimmed by 3 bases and 6 bases, with 12 bases remaining between them. The CDR3: CASSDGLAFNEQFF. CDR3 coding DNA: TGTGCCAGCAGTGACGGACTGGCCTTCAATGAGCAGTTCTTC.

The chain has TRBV6-1 and TRBJ2-1, with D tentatively TRBD1 (6 bases). Trimming left V 7 bases short and J 4 bases short, with 17 bases between. Germline-derived CDR1 and CDR2 are MNHNS and SASEGT. This CDR3 spans 15 amino acids. CDR3 sequence: CASTPGPGVYNEQFF. The CDR3 DNA sequence: TGTGCCAGCACCCCCGGCCCAGGGGTTTACAATGAGCAGTTCTTC.

This chain links TRBV7-9 with TRBJ2-2; either TRBD1 or TRBD2 may fit D (5 bases each). Germline lookup yields CDR1 SEHNR and CDR2 FQNEAQ (reference sequence). The CDR3 is made up of 12 amino acids. V dropped 4 bases and J dropped 10 bases, with 10 bases sitting between them. The CDR3 nucleotides read TGTGCCAGCAGCTCCGGGGCGGCGGAGCTGTTTTTT. This encodes CASSSGAAELFF.